The T cell receptor beta chain under discussion was sequenced for a study of Tregs in tolerant kidney transplant recipients (dated by TCRdb to between 2018 and 2021). For context, the study as a whole: Before combined kidney and bone marrow transplantation, this study identified donor-specific regulatory T cells using TCRbeta sequencing and then followed those same cells after transplant.

Broader findings and caveats from the paper: Expanding Tregs with activated donor B cells appeared to identify the most biologically relevant and donor-specific TCRbeta repertoire. For some patients the PCR primers changed over time, which made it impossible to compare the samples from those patients at the nucleotide level. Biological reproducibility was not examined directly, but technical replication error appeared to be minimal. In tolerant patients, donor-specific Tregs expanded more than Tregs overall, which suggests antigen-driven rather than nonspecific expansion. Because the study included only a small number of patients, the results must be confirmed in larger populations and under other immunosuppression protocols.

Genomic DNA was extracted from sorted cells with the QIAGEN DNeasy Blood and Tissue Kit for TCRbeta CDR3 sequencing. High-throughput TCRbeta CDR3 sequencing, including PCR amplification with bias correction and internal controls, was performed commercially through immunoSEQ. On the authors' methods: Unique productive TCRbeta sequences were defined by CDR3 nucleotide sequence when primers matched and otherwise by CDR3 amino acid sequence together with Vbeta and Jbeta genes. As a correction for sorting error, sequences shared between sorted populations at a frequency ratio of 2:1 or less were discarded, and the remaining shared sequences were assigned to the higher population. A sequence was defined as donor-reactive if the sequence was expanded at least 5-fold in CFSE-low cells compared with unstimulated cells and had a frequency of at least 0.01% in CFSE-low cells. Jensen-Shannon divergence calculated on the top 100 TCRbeta sequences ranked by frequency was used to measure repertoire divergence. For samples with multiple sequencing runs, sorting error was corrected separately for each run before the runs were pooled. This immuneACCESS table, as held by TCRdb, lists in-frame sequences with V and J called but not all clones. Of the missing ones, under half trace to an unresolved V gene in checked studies; the others have no known cause. The V and J calls and clone size are taken from that table; D and trimming were inferred from the DNA. Here the sample has 81,000 or so clones; roughly nine tenths occur a single time. Roughly 1.4% of the sample comes from the top ten.

Remarks on this clone: The clone's antigen remains unknown. Base qualities are not at hand, and no much larger clone is one base apart.

Reading from cysteine to phenylalanine, the CDR3 counts 14 amino acids. Only CDR3 DNA remains: 42 bases, in frame from the first base. The trim is 2 bases for V and 1 base for J, with a gap of 7 bases between the germline ends. The germline V gene yields SGHTA for CDR1 and FQGTGA for CDR2. Transplants used related donors with nonmyeloablative bone marrow transplantation; mixed chimerism was transient in the human trials. Thawed PBMCs were FACS-sorted into unstimulated Tregs (CD4+CD25+CD127-), CD4+ non-Tregs (CD4+CD25-), CD4 cells and CD8 cells. The patients were several recipients of combined kidney and bone marrow transplants from the ITN036ST trial, and samples were available only from these trial subjects. Healthy control blood was processed to PBMCs by Ficoll density gradient and cryopreserved, and patient PBMCs were collected before and after transplant.

Recombination joined TRBV7-3 with TRBJ2-3; matching of 6 bases hints at TRBD2 as the D gene. The sequence derives from a human patient who received a combined kidney and bone marrow transplant. After a transplant, some T cells may have been passed on by the graft donor. Sequences were derived from CD4+ T cells from blood (PBMCs), sampled 24 months after the transplant. At the DNA level, the sequence is TGTGCCAGCAGCTTATCGGGGGGCACAGATACGCAGTATTTT. Its protein product is CASSLSGGTDTQYF.